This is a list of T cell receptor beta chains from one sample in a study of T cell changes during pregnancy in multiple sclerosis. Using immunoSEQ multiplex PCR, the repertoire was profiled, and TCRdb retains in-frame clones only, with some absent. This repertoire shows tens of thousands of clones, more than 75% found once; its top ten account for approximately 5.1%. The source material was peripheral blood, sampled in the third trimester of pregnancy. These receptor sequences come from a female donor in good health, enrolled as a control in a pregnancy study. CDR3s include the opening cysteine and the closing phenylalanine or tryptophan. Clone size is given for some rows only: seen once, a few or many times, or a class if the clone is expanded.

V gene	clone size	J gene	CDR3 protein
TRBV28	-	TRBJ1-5	CASSRPQGGYQPQHF
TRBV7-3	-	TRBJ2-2	CASSPSLGAQGGTGELFF
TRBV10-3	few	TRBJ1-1	CAIRGTGMAEAFF
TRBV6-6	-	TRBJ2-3	CASRALQGLSTDTQYF
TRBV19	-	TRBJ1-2	CASSLEGRPNYGYTF
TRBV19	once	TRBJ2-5	CASSIGQGETQYF
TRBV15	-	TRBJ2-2	CATNGGTVGTGELFF
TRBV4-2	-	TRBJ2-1	CASSQDLRNEQFF
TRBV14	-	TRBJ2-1	CASTPFTGEQFF
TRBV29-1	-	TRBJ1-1	CSVSEGTEAFF
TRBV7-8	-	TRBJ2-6	CASSARQGYSGANVLTF